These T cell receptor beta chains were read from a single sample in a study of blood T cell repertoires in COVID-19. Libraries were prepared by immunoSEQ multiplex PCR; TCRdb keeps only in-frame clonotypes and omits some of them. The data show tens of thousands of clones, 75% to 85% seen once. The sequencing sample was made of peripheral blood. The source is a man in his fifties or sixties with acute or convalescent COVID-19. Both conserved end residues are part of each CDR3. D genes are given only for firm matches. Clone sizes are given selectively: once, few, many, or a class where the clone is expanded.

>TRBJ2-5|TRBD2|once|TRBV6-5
TGTGCCAGCAGACAACTAGCGGGGCACCAAGAGACCCAGTACTTC
CASRQLAGHQETQYF
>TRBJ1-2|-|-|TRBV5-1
TGCGCCAGCAGCTTGGAGCAGGTCAACTATGGCTACACCTTC
CASSLEQVNYGYTF
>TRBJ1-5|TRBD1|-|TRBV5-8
TGTGCCAGCAGCTACGGACAGGGTCGTGGGGATCAGCCCCAGCATTTT
CASSYGQGRGDQPQHF
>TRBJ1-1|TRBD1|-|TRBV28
TGTGCCAGCAGTCCATACAGGGGGGGATTGAGCACTGAAGCTTTCTTT
CASSPYRGGLSTEAFF
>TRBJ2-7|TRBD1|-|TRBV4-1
TGCGCCAGCAGCCAACCGACCGGGACAGGGGAACGCGAGCAGTACTTC
CASSQPTGTGEREQYF
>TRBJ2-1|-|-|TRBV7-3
TGTGCCAGCAGCTTAACGGGAGACTCCTACAATGAGCAGTTCTTC
CASSLTGDSYNEQFF
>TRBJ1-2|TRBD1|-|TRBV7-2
TGTGCCAGCAGCCCCCGACAGGGGAACTATGGCTACACCTTC
CASSPRQGNYGYTF
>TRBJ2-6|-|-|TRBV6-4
TGTGCCAGCAGTGTTGAGGACATAATCTGGGCCAACGTCCTGACTTTC
CASSVEDIIWANVLTF
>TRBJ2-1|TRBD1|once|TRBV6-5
TGTGCCAGCAGTAGCCCCGGGACAGGGGGCAATGAGCAGTTCTTC
CASSSPGTGGNEQFF
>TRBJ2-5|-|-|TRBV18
TGTGCCAGCTCACCGGGGCCCGACCAAGAGACCCAGTACTTC
CASSPGPDQETQYF
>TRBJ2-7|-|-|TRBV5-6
TGTGCCAGCAGTACTCGCAGGGTTTACGAGCAGTACTTC
CASSTRRVYEQYF
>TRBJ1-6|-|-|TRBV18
TGTGCCAGCTCACCAAAGACGGAGTCACCCCTCCACTTT
CASSPKTESPLHF
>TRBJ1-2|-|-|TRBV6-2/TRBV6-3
TGTGCCAGCAGTGCGCCTTCGGGGATGAACTATGGCTACACCTTC
CASSAPSGMNYGYTF
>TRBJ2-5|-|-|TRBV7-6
TGTGCCAGCAGCCCACAAGAGACCCAGTACTTC
CASSPQETQYF
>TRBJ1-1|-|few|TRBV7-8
TGTGCCAGCAATGACCCCGGTGGGGGGGGTTCGACTGAAGCTTTCTTT
CASNDPGGGGSTEAFF
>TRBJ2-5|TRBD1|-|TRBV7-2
TGTGCCAGCAGCGCAGGAGGGGACAGGTTTGAGACCCAGTACTTC
CASSAGGDRFETQYF
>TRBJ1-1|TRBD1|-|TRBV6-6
TGTGCCAGCAACCTACAGGGGGCGATGCGGGGCACTGAAGCTTTCTTT
CASNLQGAMRGTEAFF
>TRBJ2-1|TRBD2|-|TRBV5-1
TGCGCCAGCAGCTTGGCCTTGGGACTAGCTCGTGAGCAGTTCTTC
CASSLALGLAREQFF
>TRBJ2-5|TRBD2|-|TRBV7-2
TGTGCCAGCAGCTTAGGTGCTAGCGGGGCGAATTTGGCCCAGTACTTC
CASSLGASGANLAQYF
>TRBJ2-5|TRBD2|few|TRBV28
TGTGCCAGCAGTCGGGCGGGGGAAGAGACCCAGTACTTC
CASSRAGEETQYF
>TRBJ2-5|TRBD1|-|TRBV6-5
TGTGCCAGCAGTTCACAGGGGGCTCAAGAGACCCAGTACTTC
CASSSQGAQETQYF
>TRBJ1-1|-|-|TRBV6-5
TGTGCCAGCAGTTACGTGAGGGGGATAGAGGAAGCTTTCTTT
CASSYVRGIEEAFF
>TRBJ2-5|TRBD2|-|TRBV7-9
TGTGCCAGCAAATGGGTTTTCGGGACTAAAGAGACCCAGTACTTC
CASKWVFGTKETQYF
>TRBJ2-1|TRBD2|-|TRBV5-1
TGCGCCAGCATGCGAGGGACTAGAGGAGGCAATGAGCAGTTCTTC
CASMRGTRGGNEQFF
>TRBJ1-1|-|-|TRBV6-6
TGTGCCAGCAGAACACAGGGCGGGAACACTGAAGCTTTCTTT
CASRTQGGNTEAFF
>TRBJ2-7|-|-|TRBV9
TGTGCCAGCAGCGTAGAGGCCAGCCAGACATACGAGCAGTACTTC
CASSVEASQTYEQYF
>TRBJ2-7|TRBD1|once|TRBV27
TGTGCCAGCAGTTTATCTTTGACAGGGATCGAGCAGTACTTC
CASSLSLTGIEQYF
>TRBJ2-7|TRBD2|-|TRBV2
TGTGCCAGCAAGAGGCTAGCGGGGGAATACGAGCAGTACTTC
CASKRLAGEYEQYF
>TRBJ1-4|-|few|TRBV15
TGTGCCACTCGGCGGACAGTAGGGTTAAATGAAAAACTGTTTTTT
CATRRTVGLNEKLFF
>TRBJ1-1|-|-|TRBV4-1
TGCGCCAGCAGCCAAGGCGAGAAAAAGAACACTGAAGCTTTCTTT
CASSQGEKKNTEAFF
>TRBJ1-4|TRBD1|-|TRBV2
TGTGCCAGCAACAGGTGGACAGGGGGCGTTGAAAAACTGTTTTTT
CASNRWTGGVEKLFF
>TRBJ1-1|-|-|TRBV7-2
TGTGCCAGCAGCTTGGGACAGAACACTGAAGCTTTCTTT
CASSLGQNTEAFF
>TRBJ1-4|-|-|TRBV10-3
TGTGCCATCAGTGAGTCTATGGGAGCAACTAATGAAAAACTGTTTTTT
CAISESMGATNEKLFF
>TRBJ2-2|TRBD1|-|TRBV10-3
TGTGCCACGAAAGATACAGGGGGTAACACCGGGGAGCTGTTTTTT
CATKDTGGNTGELFF
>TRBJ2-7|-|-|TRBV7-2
TGTGCCAGCAGCTTGTACACCGGGGAGCAGTACTTC
CASSLYTGEQYF
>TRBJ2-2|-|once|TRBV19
TGTGCCAGTAGTAGTCCTACGAGAATAACCGGGGAGCTGTTTTTT
CASSSPTRITGELFF
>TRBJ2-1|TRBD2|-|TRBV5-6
TGTGCCAGCAGCTTGTTCCTCCTAGCGGGGGGGTACAATGAGCAGTTCTTC
CASSLFLLAGGYNEQFF
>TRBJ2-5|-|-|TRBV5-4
TGTGCCAGCAGGGGGCCGTGGCAGGGGGAGACCCAGTACTTC
CASRGPWQGETQYF
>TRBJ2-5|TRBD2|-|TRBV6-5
TGTGCCAGCAGGTTGACTAGCGGGGGAGAGACCCAGTACTTC
CASRLTSGGETQYF
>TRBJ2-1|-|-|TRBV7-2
TGTGCCAGCAGCTTAGGCCAGCGTAACAATGAGCAGTTCTTC
CASSLGQRNNEQFF
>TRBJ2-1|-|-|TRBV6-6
TGTGCCAGCAGTCCATCGGGGCATTACAATGAGCAGTTCTTC
CASSPSGHYNEQFF
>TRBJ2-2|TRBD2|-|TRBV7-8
TGTGCCAGCAGCTCGCGTGGTCTAGCGGGGAACACCGGGGAGCTGTTTTTT
CASSSRGLAGNTGELFF
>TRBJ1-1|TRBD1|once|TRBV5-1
TGCGCCAGCAGCGGTGGACAGGGTGTGAACACTGAAGCTTTCTTT
CASSGGQGVNTEAFF
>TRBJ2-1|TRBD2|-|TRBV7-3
TGTGCCAGCAGCCCAATGGCGGGGGGGCTTAAGGACAATGAGCAGTTCTTC
CASSPMAGGLKDNEQFF
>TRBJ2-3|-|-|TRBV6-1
TGTGCCAGCAGTGATAGGGGTAGCACAGATACGCAGTATTTT
CASSDRGSTDTQYF
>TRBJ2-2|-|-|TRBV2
TGTGCCAGCAGTCAGGCTTTCTCCGGGGAGCTGTTTTTT
CASSQAFSGELFF